This entry features one TCR beta chain sequence. The antigen remains unidentified. The data are from a study of CD8+ T cells in alopecia areata. The overall study: The drug, oral tofacitinib, was given to treated patients at 5 to 10 mg twice daily. Study-wide results and caveats: Affected lesional scalp, above all in alopecia totalis/universalis, was more clonal than normal scalp.

Lesional scalp punch biopsies and peripheral blood were collected from alopecia areata patients. In each case, RNA was isolated and then reverse transcribed into cDNA as the sequencing template. Clones were read by immunoSEQ multiplex PCR, and TCRdb kept only the in-frame ones, dropping some. The table shows 75,000 to 100,000 clones, with over 40% occurring only once. V lost 3 bases, J lost 2 bases, and 7 bases lay in between. The CDR3 spans 13 residues. In germline, CDR1 is MDHEN, CDR2 SYDVKM. Source material: CD4+ T cells sorted from blood. This chain links TRBV28 with TRBJ2-5; maybe TRBD2 (6 bases). The receptor comes from a human donor with alopecia areata. The CDR3 DNA sequence: TGTGCCAGCAGTTTCGCGGGACAAGAGACCCAGTACTTC. As protein: CASSFAGQETQYF.